This TCR beta chain derives from a study of T cells in Graves' hyperthyroidism and ophthalmopathy. Amplification of TCR beta CDR3 regions was performed using RNA transcripts as template. A set of HTBI primers served as the primers for a first-round RT-PCR of the TCR CDR3. TCRdb passed the multiplex PCR reads through MiXCR, listing each CDR3 protein once. The sample holds around 540,000 distinct CDR3 sequences, around 16% seen once. Germline V gene lookup returns CDR1 MNHEY and CDR2 SVGEGT. Trimming took 6 bases from V and 9 from J; bases not matched to a gene: 13. This CDR3 is built from 16 residues. A word on this clonotype: The antigen remains unidentified.

Study-wide findings and caveats: Model predictions of ophthalmopathy came a median roughly 6.4 months before onset.

The TCR originated in a woman under 40 with Graves' ophthalmopathy. The chain couples TRBV6-2 or TRBV6-3 to TRBJ2-1; 11 bases fit TRBD2. Sequencing was done on a sample of blood. The CDR3 loop is CASRSYGLAGVLEQFF. The DNA of the CDR3 is TGTGCCAGCAGAAGCTACGGACTAGCGGGTGTTCTTGAGCAGTTCTTC.